Sequencing of this TCR beta chain was carried out in a study of blood T cells in healthy people across ages. Whole-study results and caveats: Whereas aged donors had fewer naive CD4+ cells, long-lived donors had more of them and higher diversity. Strong correlation was found linking TCR beta diversity to naive T cell percentage. Per-million-T-cell TCR beta diversity fell roughly linearly with age.

CDR3 length: 15 amino acids. Germline V gives CDR1 DFQATT, CDR2 SNEGSKA (reference sequence). V gave up 3 bases and J gave up 6 bases; unmatched junction bases: 13. This clonotype has a single count. The antigen is unknown. Alongside a J-beta primer mix, a sample-barcoded 5' primer served in a second PCR lasting about 7 to 11 cycles. All cDNA molecules were each tagged by a template-switch adaptor with 12 random nucleotides. TCRdb re-analysed the 5' RACE reads in MiXCR, keeping a single row per CDR3 protein. The sample includes about 1.8 million distinct CDR3 sequences, 49% seen only once; the top ten take roughly 2%.

The sequenced sample consisted of blood. V and J are TRBV20-1 and TRBJ1-1; 7 bases align to TRBD1. The TCR comes from a woman aged 40 to 50 in good health. CDR3 sequence reads: CSASPMGTGDSEAFF. The CDR3 DNA follows: TGCAGTGCTAGCCCCATGGGTACAGGGGACTCTGAAGCTTTCTTT.